Below, one TCR beta chain is given with its context. This clonotype was recorded a few times. What antigen it recognizes has not been identified. No quality values exist for individual bases; no much larger clone is one base distant. The germline V gene (reference sequence) specifies SGHKS as CDR1 and YYEKEE as CDR2. The CDR3 numbers 15 residues from cysteine through phenylalanine. The sequence is cut down to CDR3 DNA, 45 bases in frame from base 1. Clipping removes 2 bases from V and 8 bases from J, with 11 as the unmatched junction base count. The donors took part in RACIN, a single-arm, phase I, dose-escalation trial that combined nivolumab, ipilimumab, aspirin, low-dose cyclophosphamide and low-dose radiotherapy. Eligible patients had advanced, TIL-negative solid tumors. To make first-strand cDNA, Superscript III was used along with a set of TRAV- and TRBV-specific primers so that both the TCRalpha and TCRbeta chains were covered. TCRs were amplified with Phusion for about 22 PCR cycles using a constant-region primer together with the adapter attached to the V primers. The isolated mRNA was amplified using the MessageAmp II aRNA Amplification Kit, with in vitro transcription performed for 15 to 20 hours at 37 degrees C. The Dynabeads mRNA DIRECT Purification Kit was used to isolate mRNA for TCR sequencing. A second approximately 25-cycle Phusion PCR added indexed Illumina adapters, and products were purified with AMPure XP beads. The paper's data handling went like this. Using custom Perl scripts, TCR sequences that encoded the same protein were pooled, out-of-frame sequences were dropped, and the abundance of each clonotype was calculated. The analysis excluded TCR sequences that were supported by just one read. Repertoire metrics included Shannon entropy, Gini index, clonality, richness, and frequency of TCRs shared between repertoires. The raw public reads went through TCRdb reprocessing: fastp at Q25, MiXCR clone calling, in-frame beta chains kept. Merged by CDR3 protein, the rows form single entries marked with the most common genes and DNA. The V and J calls, along with clone size, are taken from TCRdb and not from the paper's own processing. In this sample the table shows over 7,500 distinct CDR3 sequences, 69% of which occur a single time. About 6.7% of the sample is taken by the ten largest.

This sample was included in a study of low-dose radiotherapy and immunotherapy resistance in tumors (dated by TCRdb to 2022 to 2024). About the full investigation: In Cohort 1, each fraction delivered 0.5 Gy every 2 weeks, and the prescribed total PTV dose was 6.5 Gy. Every two weeks, patients got intravenous cyclophosphamide at 200 mg/m2, given one day ahead of each radiation and immunotherapy administration. Patients were given nivolumab as a 240 mg flat dose every two weeks and ipilimumab at 1 mg/kg every six weeks, with both drugs delivered intravenously. The trial did not randomize participants into treatment groups. Eight patients were included in the translational analysis, namely three from the first dose cohort plus the first five from the second dose cohort. Patients took aspirin 300 mg orally once daily for four cycles, starting on cycle 1 day 1. In Cohort 2, 1 Gy per fraction was delivered every two weeks, for a total of 13 Gy over 26 weeks.

Recombination joined TRBV5-5 with TRBJ1-2, with TRBD1 identical over 8 junction bases. The TCR was taken from a human donor with advanced metastatic prostate, ovarian, gallbladder or colorectal cancer (not recorded which). This table probably holds off-target reads from a library built for another chain. The DNA is as follows: TGTGCCAGCAGCTTCGGCGTCGGGACAGGTGACGGCTACACCTTC. The resulting protein is CASSFGVGTGDGYTF.